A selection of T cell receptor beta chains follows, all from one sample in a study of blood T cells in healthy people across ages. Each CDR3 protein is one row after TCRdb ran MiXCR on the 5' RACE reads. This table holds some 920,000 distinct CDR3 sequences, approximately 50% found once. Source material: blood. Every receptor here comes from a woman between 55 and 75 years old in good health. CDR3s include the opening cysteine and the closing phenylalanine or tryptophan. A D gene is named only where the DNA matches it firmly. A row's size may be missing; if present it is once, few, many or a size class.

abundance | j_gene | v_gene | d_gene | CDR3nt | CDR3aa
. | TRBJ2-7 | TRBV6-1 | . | TGTGCCAGCAGTCTAGGTTACAGGGACACGCGCTCCTACGAGCAGTACTTC | CASSLGYRDTRSYEQYF
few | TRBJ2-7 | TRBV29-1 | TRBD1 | TGCAGCGCCGTGGACAGGGCTAGCTCCTACGAGCAGTACTTC | CSAVDRASSYEQYF
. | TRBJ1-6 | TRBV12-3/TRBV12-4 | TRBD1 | TGTGCCAGCAGTCCCCAAACAGGGGCGAATTCACCCCTCCACTTT | CASSPQTGANSPLHF
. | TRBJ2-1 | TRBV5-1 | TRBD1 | TGCGCCAGCAGCTTGGGACAGGGGATCCACAATGAGCAGTTCTTC | CASSLGQGIHNEQFF
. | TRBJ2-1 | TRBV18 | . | TGTACCAGCTCACCAAGGTCGGCTAGCCCCATCTACAATGAGCAGTTCTTC | CTSSPRSASPIYNEQFF
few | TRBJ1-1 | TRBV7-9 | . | TGTGCCAGCAGTTTCCGGCGGGGGCCGAACACTGAAGCTTTCTTT | CASSFRRGPNTEAFF
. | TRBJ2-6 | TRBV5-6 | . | TGTGCCAGCAGGCCGGACACCGGCTCCTCTGGGGCCAACGTCCTGACTTTC | CASRPDTGSSGANVLTF
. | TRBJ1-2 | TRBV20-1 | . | TGCAGTGAAGGGGAGTTTAACTATGGCTACACCTTC | CSEGEFNYGYTF
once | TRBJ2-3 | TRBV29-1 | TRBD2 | TGCAGCGTCGCTAGCGGGGTCAGCACAGATACGCAGTATTTT | CSVASGVSTDTQYF
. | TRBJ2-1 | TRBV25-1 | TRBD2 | TGTGCCAGCAGTGAATTTAGCGGGAGTACGAATGAGCAGTTCTTC | CASSEFSGSTNEQFF
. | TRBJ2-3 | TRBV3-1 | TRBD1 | TGTGCCAGCACCTCGACAGGGTCACTTATGGATACGCAGTATTTT | CASTSTGSLMDTQYF
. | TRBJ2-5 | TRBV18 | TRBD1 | TGTGCCAGCTCCCCGATGGACAGGGGAGGTGAGCAGTACTTC | CASSPMDRGGEQYF
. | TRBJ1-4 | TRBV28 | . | TGTGCCAGCAGTTTGGGCAGAGAGGCAGGGCTGAGGGGAGAAAAACTGTTTTTT | CASSLGREAGLRGEKLFF
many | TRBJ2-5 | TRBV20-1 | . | TGCAGTGCGCAGCCGGGACAAGGCTTTACCCAGTACTTC | CSAQPGQGFTQYF
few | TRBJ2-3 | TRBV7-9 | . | TGTGCCAGCAGCTTAGCTTCGGCAGGGAGCACAGATACGCAGTATTTT | CASSLASAGSTDTQYF
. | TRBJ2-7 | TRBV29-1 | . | TGCAGCGTTGTGGGGGACTTCTCCTACGAGCAGTACTTC | CSVVGDFSYEQYF
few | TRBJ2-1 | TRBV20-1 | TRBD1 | TGCAGTGCTAATGACTACCTTGGGACAGGGGGTTTGGATGAGCAGTTCTTC | CSANDYLGTGGLDEQFF
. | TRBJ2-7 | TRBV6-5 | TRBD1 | TGTGCCAGCAGTAAGGGGACAGCCTACGAGCAGTACTTC | CASSKGTAYEQYF
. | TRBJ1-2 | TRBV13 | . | TGTGCCAGCAGCGAGGGGACGGGGGACTATGGCTACACCTTC | CASSEGTGDYGYTF
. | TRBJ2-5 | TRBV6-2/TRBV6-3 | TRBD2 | TGTGCCAGCATAGCGGGAGGCAATCGGGATGAGCAGTACTTC | CASIAGGNRDEQYF
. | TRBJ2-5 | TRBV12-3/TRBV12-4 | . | TGTGCCAGCAGTTTTAGCTTTGGGACAACCCAAGAGACCCAGTACTTC | CASSFSFGTTQETQYF
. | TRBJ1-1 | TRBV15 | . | TGTGCCACCACCGAGGGCCTCAACTCTGAAGCTTTCTTT | CATTEGLNSEAFF
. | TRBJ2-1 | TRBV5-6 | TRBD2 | TGTGCCAGCAGCCCTCCGGGACTAGCGACCTACAATGAGCAGTTCTTC | CASSPPGLATYNEQFF
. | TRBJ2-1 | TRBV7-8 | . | TGTGCCAGCAGCTTGGTCGCGGCTAGGAGCTCCTACAATGAGCAGTTCTTC | CASSLVAARSSYNEQFF
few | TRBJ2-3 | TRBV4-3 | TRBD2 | TGCGCCAGCAGCCAAGATTCCTTCTTAGCGGGTGACACAGATACGCAGTATTTT | CASSQDSFLAGDTDTQYF
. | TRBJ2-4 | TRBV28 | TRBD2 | TGTGCCAGCAGTTTTTCGTGGTCTAGCGGCCGAAACATTCAGTACTTC | CASSFSWSSGRNIQYF
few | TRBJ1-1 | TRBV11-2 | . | TGTGCCAGCAGCTTAGGTCAGGACACTGAAGCTTTCTTT | CASSLGQDTEAFF
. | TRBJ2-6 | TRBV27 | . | TGTGCCAGCAGTTTATTAGTGCGTGGGGCCAACGTCCTGACTTTC | CASSLLVRGANVLTF
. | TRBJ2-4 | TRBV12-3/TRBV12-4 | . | TGTGCCAGCAGTTCCCGAAAGGACATTCAGTACTTC | CASSSRKDIQYF
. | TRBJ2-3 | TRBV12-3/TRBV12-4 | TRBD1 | TGTGCTTCACAGGACAGGGGGGGAGCAGATGCGCAGTATTTT | CASQDRGGADAQYF
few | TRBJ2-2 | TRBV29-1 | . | TGCAGCGTTGAAGCAGATCTAGGAACCGGGGAGCTGTTTTTT | CSVEADLGTGELFF
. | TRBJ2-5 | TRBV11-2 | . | TGTGCCAGCAGCCCGAACCCGCGAGGGGACGATGAGTACTTC | CASSPNPRGDDEYF
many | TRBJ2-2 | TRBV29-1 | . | TGCAGCGTTGAAGGGGGAAGGGTCACCGGGGAGCTGTTTTTT | CSVEGGRVTGELFF
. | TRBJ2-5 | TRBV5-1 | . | TGCGCCAGCAGTGGGGGATATGGGACGGAGACCCAGTACTTC | CASSGGYGTETQYF
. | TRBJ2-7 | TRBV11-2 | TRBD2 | TGTGCCAGCAGTTATCTAGCGGTCTACGAGCAGTACTTC | CASSYLAVYEQYF
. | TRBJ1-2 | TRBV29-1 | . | TGCAGCGTTGAAGGGCAGGGCAAAGGCTACACCTTC | CSVEGQGKGYTF
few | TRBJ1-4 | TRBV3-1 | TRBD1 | TGTGCCAGCAGCCGGAACAGGGGGCGAGTCGAAAAACTGTTTTTT | CASSRNRGRVEKLFF
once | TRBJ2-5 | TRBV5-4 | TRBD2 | TGTGCCAGCAGAAATGGACTAGCGGGACCACAAGAGACCCAGTACTTC | CASRNGLAGPQETQYF
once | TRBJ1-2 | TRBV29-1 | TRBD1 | TGCAGCGTTGGGGGACAGGGGGCGATTGGCTACACCTTC | CSVGGQGAIGYTF
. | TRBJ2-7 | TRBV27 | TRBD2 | TGTGCCAGCACCGCAAGGCTAGCGGGGAGCTCCTACGAGCAGTACTTC | CASTARLAGSSYEQYF
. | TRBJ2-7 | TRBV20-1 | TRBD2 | TGCAGTGTTCGGACTAGCGGGAGTAGGGAGCAGTACTTC | CSVRTSGSREQYF
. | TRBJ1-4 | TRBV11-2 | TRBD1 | TGTGCCAGCAGCTTACAGGGGGGGACTAATGAAAAACTGTTTTTT | CASSLQGGTNEKLFF
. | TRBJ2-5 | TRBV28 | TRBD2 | TGTGCCAGCAGTTCTAGCGGGATGGGTAAAGAGATCCAGTACTTC | CASSSSGMGKEIQYF
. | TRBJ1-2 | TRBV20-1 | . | TGCAGTGCTAGAGGGGTCAACCTTTATGGCTACACCTTC | CSARGVNLYGYTF
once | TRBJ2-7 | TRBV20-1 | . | TGCAGTGCTAGAGATGGTAGTAGAACCGACGAGCAGTACTTC | CSARDGSRTDEQYF
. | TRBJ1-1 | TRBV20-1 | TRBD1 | TGCAGTGCTAGGGACAGGGTGGAGGAAGCTTTCTTT | CSARDRVEEAFF
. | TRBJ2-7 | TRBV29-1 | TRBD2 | TGCAGCGTTGCGGGAGGCTCGAGAGCATTCTACGAGCAGTACTTC | CSVAGGSRAFYEQYF
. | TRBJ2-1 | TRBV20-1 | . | TGCAGTGCTACAAATCCCCCCGGTCCGAGGCAGTTCTTC | CSATNPPGPRQFF